A selection of T cell receptor beta chains follows, all from one sample in a study of T cell changes during pregnancy in multiple sclerosis. Using immunoSEQ multiplex PCR, the repertoire was profiled, and TCRdb retains in-frame clones only, with some absent. Found here are some 28,000 clones, around 89% of them singletons; the top ten hold over 3%. The specimen was CD4+ T cells from peripheral blood mononuclear cells, collected in the first trimester of pregnancy. Receptors were obtained from a female donor in good health, enrolled as a control in a pregnancy study. The CDR3 runs from the conserved cysteine through the conserved F or W. The D gene is left open where the match is weak. Not all rows give a size; the values are once, few, many and, for expanded clones, a class.

J: TRBJ2-3
V: TRBV28
size: .
D: .
CDR3: CASSLAKGVSDTQYF
DNA: TGTGCCAGCAGTTTGGCGAAGGGGGTTTCAGATACGCAGTATTTT

J: TRBJ2-1
V: TRBV2
size: once
D: .
CDR3: CASSDGLVNEQFF
DNA: TGTGCCAGCAGTGATGGACTGGTCAATGAGCAGTTCTTC

J: TRBJ2-7
V: TRBV28
size: .
D: .
CDR3: CASSLRLADEQYF
DNA: TGTGCCAGCAGTTTGAGGCTAGCAGACGAGCAGTACTTC

J: TRBJ2-1
V: TRBV11-2
size: .
D: TRBD2
CDR3: CASSHPSGSGDEQFF
DNA: TGTGCCAGCAGCCACCCTAGCGGGAGTGGTGATGAGCAGTTCTTC

J: TRBJ1-2
V: TRBV28
size: .
D: TRBD1
CDR3: CLSSSTGFNYGYTF
DNA: TGTCTTTCTTCCTCGACAGGGTTTAACTATGGCTACACCTTC

J: TRBJ2-7
V: TRBV7-9
size: .
D: .
CDR3: CASSPAGLSYEQYF
DNA: TGTGCCAGCAGCCCCGCGGGCCTCTCCTACGAGCAGTACTTC

J: TRBJ2-3
V: TRBV28
size: once
D: TRBD1
CDR3: CASSLWTGTDTQYF
DNA: TGTGCCAGCAGTTTATGGACAGGGACAGATACGCAGTATTTT

J: TRBJ1-2
V: TRBV28
size: .
D: .
CDR3: CASSLEAGYTF
DNA: TGTGCCAGCAGCCTGGAGGCCGGCTACACCTTC

J: TRBJ2-5
V: TRBV7-2
size: .
D: .
CDR3: CASSHGETQYF
DNA: TGTGCCAGCAGCCACGGAGAGACCCAGTACTTC

J: TRBJ1-2
V: TRBV6-6
size: .
D: .
CDR3: CASSKGQPSTLYGYTF
DNA: TGTGCCAGCAGTAAAGGACAGCCCTCTACCTTATATGGCTACACCTTC

J: TRBJ1-1
V: TRBV20-1
size: .
D: .
CDR3: CRTGFGTEAFF
DNA: TGCAGAACAGGGTTCGGCACTGAAGCTTTCTTT

J: TRBJ1-1
V: TRBV5-1
size: .
D: .
CDR3: CASSSRTEMNTEAFF
DNA: TGCGCCAGCAGCTCCCGGACAGAGATGAACACTGAAGCTTTCTTT

J: TRBJ2-1
V: TRBV5-1
size: .
D: .
CDR3: CASSLTASTYNEQFF
DNA: TGCGCCAGCAGCTTGACAGCCAGTACCTACAATGAGCAGTTCTTC

J: TRBJ2-7
V: TRBV4-2
size: .
D: .
CDR3: CASSQDLIIYEQYF
DNA: TGTGCCAGCAGCCAAGATTTAATTATCTACGAGCAGTACTTC

J: TRBJ1-1
V: TRBV7-2
size: .
D: .
CDR3: CASLWGQTTEAFF
DNA: TGTGCCAGCTTGTGGGGGCAAACTACTGAAGCTTTCTTT

J: TRBJ2-5
V: TRBV29-1
size: once
D: .
CDR3: CSVEGQAIQETQYF
DNA: TGCAGCGTTGAGGGCCAGGCGATACAAGAGACCCAGTACTTC

J: TRBJ1-5
V: TRBV19
size: .
D: .
CDR3: CASSTRDTNQPQHF
DNA: TGTGCCAGTAGTACCCGGGACACTAATCAGCCCCAGCATTTT

J: TRBJ1-6
V: TRBV5-4
size: .
D: TRBD1
CDR3: CASSSSRDRANNSPLHF
DNA: TGTGCCAGCAGCTCGAGCCGGGACAGGGCAAATAATTCACCCCTCCACTTT

J: TRBJ1-1
V: TRBV5-1
size: .
D: .
CDR3: CASSQDPGANTEAFF
DNA: TGCGCCAGCAGCCAGGACCCAGGGGCAAACACTGAAGCTTTCTTT

J: TRBJ2-2
V: TRBV5-1
size: .
D: .
CDR3: CASSLAGENTGELFF
DNA: TGCGCCAGCAGCTTGGCGGGGGAGAACACCGGGGAGCTGTTTTTT

J: TRBJ1-1
V: TRBV5-6
size: .
D: TRBD1
CDR3: CASSFWGAGGTEAFF
DNA: TGTGCCAGCAGCTTCTGGGGGGCAGGGGGGACTGAAGCTTTCTTT

J: TRBJ2-5
V: TRBV2
size: .
D: TRBD1
CDR3: CASSTDRASQETQYF
DNA: TGTGCCAGCAGTACGGACAGGGCCTCACAAGAGACCCAGTACTTC

J: TRBJ1-5
V: TRBV27
size: once
D: TRBD1
CDR3: CASSPRQGGQPQHF
DNA: TGTGCCAGCAGTCCCCGACAGGGAGGACAGCCCCAGCATTTT

J: TRBJ2-2
V: TRBV5-4
size: .
D: TRBD2
CDR3: CASSATSGGADGELFF
DNA: TGTGCCAGCAGCGCCACTAGCGGGGGGGCCGACGGGGAGCTGTTTTTT

J: TRBJ2-7
V: TRBV6-5
size: .
D: .
CDR3: CAASDFSNYEQYF
DNA: TGTGCCGCGTCGGACTTTTCTAACTACGAGCAGTACTTC

J: TRBJ2-7
V: TRBV5-1
size: few
D: .
CDR3: CASSLQGYEQYF
DNA: TGCGCCAGCAGCCTTCAGGGTTACGAGCAGTACTTC

J: TRBJ1-6
V: TRBV4-2
size: .
D: .
CDR3: CASSQVLDNSENNSPLHF
DNA: TGTGCCAGCAGCCAAGTTCTCGACAACTCCGAGAATAATTCACCCCTCCACTTT

J: TRBJ1-5
V: TRBV4-3
size: .
D: .
CDR3: CASSQQGCNQPQHF
DNA: TGCGCCAGCAGCCAACAGGGTTGCAATCAGCCCCAGCATTTT

J: TRBJ1-2
V: TRBV19
size: .
D: .
CDR3: CASSERTPPRGYTF
DNA: TGTGCCAGTAGTGAACGGACACCGCCAAGGGGCTACACCTTC

J: TRBJ1-1
V: TRBV7-9
size: .
D: .
CDR3: CASSALQVTEAFF
DNA: TGTGCCAGCAGCGCGCTACAGGTGACTGAAGCTTTCTTT

J: TRBJ1-2
V: TRBV4-2
size: .
D: .
CDR3: CASSQVTPPRYGYTF
DNA: TGTGCCAGCAGCCAGGTCACGCCCCCGCGCTATGGCTACACCTTC

J: TRBJ2-7
V: TRBV23-1
size: .
D: TRBD1
CDR3: CASSQPGQTSSYEQYF
DNA: TGCGCCAGCAGTCAACCGGGACAGACAAGCTCCTACGAGCAGTACTTC

J: TRBJ1-1
V: TRBV5-1
size: .
D: .
CDR3: CASSFDTVNTEAFF
DNA: TGCGCCAGCAGCTTCGACACAGTGAACACTGAAGCTTTCTTT

J: TRBJ1-4
V: TRBV5-5
size: .
D: TRBD1
CDR3: CASRFGTGSEKLFF
DNA: TGTGCCAGCAGATTCGGGACAGGTTCCGAAAAACTGTTTTTT

J: TRBJ2-5
V: TRBV5-1
size: .
D: TRBD2
CDR3: CASSPGVAGVQETQYF
DNA: TGCGCCAGCAGCCCCGGGGTAGCGGGAGTCCAAGAGACCCAGTACTTC

J: TRBJ1-5
V: TRBV28
size: .
D: .
CDR3: CASSQNQPQHF
DNA: TGTGCCAGCAGTCAGAATCAGCCCCAGCATTTT

J: TRBJ1-2
V: TRBV9
size: .
D: TRBD1
CDR3: CASSVGGGTGKYGYTF
DNA: TGTGCCAGCAGCGTAGGTGGAGGGACAGGGAAGTATGGCTACACCTTC

J: TRBJ2-3
V: TRBV28
size: .
D: .
CDR3: CASSLSSTDTQYF
DNA: TGTGCCAGCAGTTTAAGCAGCACAGATACGCAGTATTTT

J: TRBJ2-7
V: TRBV2
size: .
D: .
CDR3: CASTRGLLGVEQYF
DNA: TGTGCCAGCACCCGGGGACTGCTCGGGGTGGAGCAGTACTTC

J: TRBJ1-5
V: TRBV19
size: .
D: TRBD1
CDR3: CASSIAGGKVQPQHF
DNA: TGTGCCAGTAGTATAGCAGGGGGCAAAGTTCAGCCCCAGCATTTT

J: TRBJ1-2
V: TRBV28
size: once
D: .
CDR3: CASSLLPPAGRYGYTF
DNA: TGTGCCAGCAGTTTATTACCCCCGGCAGGGAGGTATGGCTACACCTTC

J: TRBJ1-5
V: TRBV6-1
size: .
D: TRBD1
CDR3: CASIGGQGLQPQHF
DNA: TGTGCCAGCATAGGGGGCCAAGGCCTACAGCCCCAGCATTTT

J: TRBJ1-6
V: TRBV7-9
size: .
D: .
CDR3: CASSFTSSYNSPLHF
DNA: TGTGCCAGCAGCTTTACTAGCTCCTATAATTCACCCCTCCACTTT

J: TRBJ2-7
V: TRBV29-1
size: once
D: .
CDR3: CSVDLFDEQYF
DNA: TGCAGCGTTGATCTCTTCGACGAGCAGTACTTC

J: TRBJ1-6
V: TRBV28
size: few
D: .
CDR3: CASKGRWSAGSPLHF
DNA: TGTGCCAGCAAGGGAAGGTGGAGTGCGGGTTCACCCCTCCACTTT

J: TRBJ2-1
V: TRBV19
size: .
D: .
CDR3: CASSVGQYNEQFF
DNA: TGTGCCAGTAGTGTAGGACAGTACAATGAGCAGTTCTTC

J: TRBJ2-5
V: TRBV9
size: .
D: .
CDR3: CASSVNVLETQYF
DNA: TGTGCCAGCAGCGTTAATGTTTTAGAGACCCAGTACTTC

J: TRBJ1-5
V: TRBV27
size: .
D: .
CDR3: CASSATGAGNQPQHF
DNA: TGTGCCAGCAGTGCTACTGGGGCGGGCAATCAGCCCCAGCATTTT

J: TRBJ1-4
V: TRBV9
size: .
D: .
CDR3: CASSPQTGINEKLFF
DNA: TGTGCCAGCAGCCCGCAGACAGGAATTAATGAAAAACTGTTTTTT

J: TRBJ2-3
V: TRBV27
size: .
D: TRBD2
CDR3: CASSLGLTLGTDTQYF
DNA: TGTGCCAGCAGTTTGGGACTAACCCTTGGCACAGATACGCAGTATTTT

J: TRBJ2-2
V: TRBV11-2
size: .
D: .
CDR3: CASSLAFGGTGELFF
DNA: TGTGCCAGCAGCTTAGCTTTTGGGGGGACCGGGGAGCTGTTTTTT

J: TRBJ2-3
V: TRBV5-4
size: .
D: TRBD2
CDR3: CASSFGGGVGDTQYF
DNA: TGTGCCAGCAGCTTTGGCGGGGGGGTTGGAGATACGCAGTATTTT

J: TRBJ2-2
V: TRBV4-1
size: .
D: .
CDR3: CASSQGVADDTGELFF
DNA: TGCGCCAGCAGCCAAGGGGTAGCAGACGACACCGGGGAGCTGTTTTTT

J: TRBJ2-5
V: TRBV5-4
size: .
D: TRBD2
CDR3: CASSLQRGRETQYF
DNA: TGTGCCAGCAGCTTGCAGCGGGGGAGGGAGACCCAGTACTTC

J: TRBJ2-3
V: TRBV6-1
size: .
D: .
CDR3: CATGDGVWDTQYF
DNA: TGTGCCACGGGAGACGGAGTATGGGATACGCAGTATTTT

J: TRBJ1-5
V: TRBV12-2
size: .
D: .
CDR3: CASRLKFFQGVNQPQHF
DNA: TGTGCAAGTCGCTTAAAATTTTTCCAGGGGGTAAATCAGCCCCAGCATTTT

J: TRBJ2-7
V: TRBV5-1
size: .
D: TRBD2
CDR3: CASSLEGLGGRNEQYF
DNA: TGCGCCAGCAGCTTGGAAGGACTAGGAGGTCGGAACGAGCAGTACTTC

J: TRBJ2-7
V: TRBV2
size: .
D: .
CDR3: CASSPGLYEQYF
DNA: TGTGCCAGCAGCCCGGGACTCTACGAGCAGTACTTC

J: TRBJ1-5
V: TRBV7-9
size: .
D: .
CDR3: CASSRGMGTNQPQHF
DNA: TGTGCCAGCAGTAGAGGGATGGGGACTAATCAGCCCCAGCATTTT